This entry lists 6 T cell receptor beta chains sequenced from one sample in a study of T-cell reconstitution after alpha-beta-depleted transplantation in children. It was with unique molecular identifiers that the TCRbeta library was prepared. TCRdb re-derived calls from the PCR reads in MiXCR, one entry per CDR3 protein. The sample records around 96,000 distinct CDR3 sequences, 9% to 15% being singletons. The specimen comprised PBMCs from the stem cell graft donor, sampled from the stem cell graft. These receptors all stem from a human donor who donated a stem cell graft to a child with inherited bone marrow failure.

This clonotype has at least ten counts. V and J are TRBV12-3 or TRBV12-4 and TRBJ2-1; TRBD2 matches at 8 bases. V was clipped by 3 bases and J by 0 bases; unmatched bases: 1. The CDR3 loop spans 15 amino acids. The DNA of the CDR3 is TGTGCCAGCAGTTTTCTAGCGGGCTCCTACAATGAGCAGTTCTTC. The encoded protein is CASSFLAGSYNEQFF.

There are many counts of this clonotype. This chain links TRBV14 with TRBJ2-3; D tentatively fits TRBD1 or TRBD2 (6 bases each). Deletions cut 0 bases from V and 2 bases from J, with 15 bases between. Germline CDR1 SGHDN, CDR2 FVKESK. The CDR3 length is 17 residues. CDR3 coding DNA: TGTGCCAGCAGCCAAGATGTGTGGAGGGGGTACACAGATACGCAGTATTTT. Residues: CASSQDVWRGYTDTQYF.

This clonotype was seen a few times. This sequence joins TRBV24-1 and TRBJ2-7; D may be TRBD2 (6 bases). In germline, CDR1 is KGHDR, CDR2 SFDVKD. This CDR3 is built from 16 residues. V lost 3 bases and J 4 bases, leaving 18 bases between the germline ends. DNA for the CDR3: TGTGCCACCAGTGATCACCCGGCGGCGGGAAAGTACGAGCAGTACTTC. It codes for CATSDHPAAGKYEQYF.

In its sample, this clonotype was seen many times. The chain is built from TRBV2 and TRBJ2-7; TRBD1 might be the D (6 bases). Germline V gene data show CDR1 as SNHLY and CDR2 as FYNNEI. The CDR3 runs 15 residues. Deletions cut 2 bases from V and 4 bases from J, with 15 bases between. DNA of the CDR3: TGTGCCAGCAGTGAATCCTCCAGGGGCTATTACGAGCAGTACTTC. Encoded protein: CASSESSRGYYEQYF.

This clonotype was seen many times. The chain is built from TRBV27 and TRBJ2-5; TRBD2 agrees at 8 bases. CDR1 is MNHEY, CDR2 SMNVEV, per germline (reference sequence). V was pared by 1 base and J by 2 bases, with 3 bases of the junction left unmatched. The length of the CDR3 is 15 residues. The CDR3 coding sequence is TGTGCCAGCAGTTTATTCGGGGGGGGGCAAGAGACCCAGTACTTC. Translation: CASSLFGGGQETQYF.

This clonotype was counted at least ten times. J is TRBJ2-7 and V is TRBV29-1; a weak D match, TRBD1 (6 bases). CDR1 is SQVTM and CDR2 is ANQGSEA in the germline V gene. The V end lost 4 bases, the J end lost 0 bases, and 10 bases lay between the germline ends. There are 13 residues in the CDR3. The CDR3 sequence is CSVVQGFSYEQYF. The CDR3 nucleotides read TGCAGCGTTGTACAGGGCTTCTCCTACGAGCAGTACTTC.